This T cell receptor beta chain was obtained from a study of T cell responses to AZD1222 COVID-19 vaccine. Method: immunoSEQ multiplex PCR; TCRdb's copy keeps in-frame clones and lacks some. The sample lists about 130,000 clones, roughly 90% occurring once. Findings and caveats of the study: Donor demographics were predominantly white British with a female majority; clonal diversity may be underestimated. The reported proportion of spike-specific TCRs targeting unmutated variant regions was nearly half. Vaccine-associated CD4 TCRs spanned spike, dominant at 160-218 and 743-854. Baseline seropositivity occurred in only a handful of AZD1222 recipients.

This clone has just a few counts. Its antigen is as yet unknown. The input for sequencing was peripheral blood, taken on day 0 of AZD1222 vaccination. This TCR was recovered from an adult in good health.

CDR3 region: CASSLRDSYYGYTF. The CDR3 DNA sequence: TGTGCCAGCAGTCTACGGGACTCTTACTATGGCTACACCTTC. V usage is TRBV11-1 and J usage is TRBJ1-2, with D maybe TRBD1 (5 bases). This CDR3 comprises 14 residues. Germline CDR1 is SGHAT and CDR2 is FQDESV (reference sequence). V gave up 6 bases and J gave up 3 bases, with 14 bases separating them.